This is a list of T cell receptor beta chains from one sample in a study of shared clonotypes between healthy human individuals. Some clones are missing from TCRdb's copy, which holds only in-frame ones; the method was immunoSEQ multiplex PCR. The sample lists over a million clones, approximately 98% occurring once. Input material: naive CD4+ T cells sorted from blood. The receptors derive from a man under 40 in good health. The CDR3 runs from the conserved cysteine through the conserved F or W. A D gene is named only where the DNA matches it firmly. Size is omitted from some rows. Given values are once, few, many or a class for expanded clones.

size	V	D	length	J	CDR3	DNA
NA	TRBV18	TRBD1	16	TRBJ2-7	CASSPPGTARLYEQYF	TGTGCCAGCTCACCACCGGGGACAGCCCGACTCTACGAGCAGTACTTC
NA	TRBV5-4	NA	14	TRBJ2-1	CASSLGLGNREQFF	TGTGCCAGCAGCTTGGGACTAGGCAATAGGGAGCAGTTCTTC
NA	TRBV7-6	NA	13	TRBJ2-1	CASSRRTANEQFF	TGTGCCAGCAGCCGCCGGACAGCCAATGAGCAGTTCTTC
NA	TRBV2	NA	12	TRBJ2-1	CASGRGLNEQFF	TGTGCCAGTGGCCGGGGCCTCAATGAGCAGTTCTTC
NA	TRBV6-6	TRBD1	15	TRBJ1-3	CASTPTGGFGNTIYF	TGTGCCAGCACCCCGACAGGGGGCTTTGGAAACACCATATATTTT
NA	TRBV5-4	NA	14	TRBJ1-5	CASSPDRKNQPQHF	TGTGCCAGCAGCCCGGACAGAAAGAATCAGCCCCAGCATTTT
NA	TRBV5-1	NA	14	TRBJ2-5	CASSNRPPGDKQYF	TGCGCCAGCAGCAACCGCCCCCCCGGGGACAAACAGTACTTC
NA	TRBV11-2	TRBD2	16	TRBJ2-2	CASSPLAGGNTGELFF	TGTGCCAGCAGCCCACTAGCGGGAGGGAACACCGGGGAGCTGTTTTTT
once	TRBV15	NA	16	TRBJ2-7	CATSRGIGEILYEQYF	TGTGCCACCAGCAGGGGAATAGGGGAGATTCTCTACGAGCAGTACTTC
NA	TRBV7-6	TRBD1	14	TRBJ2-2	CASSRDRGTGELFF	TGTGCCAGCAGCCGGGACAGGGGCACCGGGGAGCTGTTTTTT
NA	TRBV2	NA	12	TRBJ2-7	CASRELEYEQYF	TGTGCCAGCAGGGAACTGGAATACGAGCAGTACTTC
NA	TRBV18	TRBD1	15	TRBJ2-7	CASSPYGTGGYEQYF	TGTGCCAGCTCACCATACGGGACAGGGGGCTACGAGCAGTACTTC
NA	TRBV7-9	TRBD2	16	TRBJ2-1	CASSPPRGGTYNEQFF	TGTGCCAGCAGCCCGCCGCGGGGGGGCACATACAATGAGCAGTTCTTC
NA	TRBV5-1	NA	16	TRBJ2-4	CASSLAGTETKNIQYF	TGCGCCAGCAGCTTGGCCGGGACCGAGACCAAAAACATTCAGTACTTC
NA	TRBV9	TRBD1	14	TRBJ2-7	CASIGDRGPDEQYF	TGTGCCAGCATAGGGGACAGGGGCCCTGACGAGCAGTACTTC
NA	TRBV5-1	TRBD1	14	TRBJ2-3	CASSFAQGADTQYF	TGCGCCAGCAGCTTTGCGCAGGGGGCAGATACGCAGTATTTT
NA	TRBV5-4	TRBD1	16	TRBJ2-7	CASSWGGTGRAYEQYF	TGTGCCAGCAGCTGGGGCGGGACAGGGCGTGCCTACGAGCAGTACTTC
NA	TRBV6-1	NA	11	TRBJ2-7	CASSAAYEQYF	TGTGCCAGCAGTGCGGCATACGAGCAGTACTTC
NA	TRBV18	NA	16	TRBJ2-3	CASSPTPSPGGDTQYF	TGTGCCAGCTCACCAACCCCCAGCCCTGGAGGAGATACGCAGTATTTT
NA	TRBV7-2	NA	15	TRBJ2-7	CASSFVFTKGNEQYF	TGTGCCAGCAGCTTTGTCTTTACGAAGGGGAACGAGCAGTACTTC
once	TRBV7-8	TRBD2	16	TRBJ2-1	CASSPTPSGSYNEQFF	TGTGCCAGCAGCCCCACGCCCAGCGGGAGCTACAATGAGCAGTTCTTC
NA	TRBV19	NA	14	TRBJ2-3	CASNVGTGTDTQYF	TGTGCCAGTAACGTCGGGACGGGGACAGATACGCAGTATTTT
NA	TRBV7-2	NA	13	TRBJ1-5	CASSSRYNQPQHF	TGTGCCAGCAGCTCAAGGTACAATCAGCCCCAGCATTTT
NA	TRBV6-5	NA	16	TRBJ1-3	CASSYSGGPSGNTIYF	TGTGCCAGCAGTTACTCGGGGGGCCCCTCTGGAAACACCATATATTTT
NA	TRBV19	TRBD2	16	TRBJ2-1	CASSTPGLAGSGEQFF	TGTGCCAGTAGTACACCGGGACTAGCGGGATCGGGTGAGCAGTTCTTC
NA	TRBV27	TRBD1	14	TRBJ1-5	CASSYTHRGQPQHF	TGTGCCAGCAGTTACACTCACAGGGGTCAGCCCCAGCATTTT